Each of the 5 T cell receptor beta chains below was sequenced from the same sample in a study of patients and donors after allogeneic stem cell transplantation. TCRdb reanalysed the RT-PCR reads using MiXCR and keeps one entry per CDR3 protein. The repertoire has 200,000 to 250,000 distinct CDR3 sequences, about 14% of them found once; the top ten carry 11%. The material sequenced was blood, either unsorted or a sorted T cell fraction (not recorded which). These receptors came from a human donor who was either an allogeneic HSCT recipient or a stem cell or donor lymphocyte infusion donor (not recorded which). It is not recorded whose cells these are; they may come from a transplant donor.

This clonotype turned up a few times. The J gene is TRBJ1-2, the V gene TRBV5-1, with TRBD1 matching over 7 bases. Germline-derived CDR1 and CDR2 are SGHRS and YFSETQ. The V and J ends lost 4 bases and 3 bases, in that order; junction bases with no gene match: 3. This CDR3 has 13 residues. This CDR3 is CASSLTGHYGYTF. CDR3 nucleotide sequence: TGCGCCAGCAGCCTGACAGGGCACTATGGCTACACCTTC.

This clonotype was picked up a small number of times. V usage is TRBV12-2 and J usage is TRBJ1-2; the table's D call TRBD1 went unverified against the DNA. TRBV12-2 is recorded as a pseudogene. This CDR3 is built from 9 residues. In DNA, the CDR3 is TGTGCAACCCCTGAGGGGAACACCTTC. Protein: CATPEGNTF.

This clonotype was counted ten times or more. This chain joins TRBV4-2 and TRBJ2-3; 8 bases are a match to TRBD1. CDR1 and CDR2 from the germline V gene are LGHNA and YNFKEQ. V lost 0 bases, J lost 4 bases, and 6 bases stayed unmatched. There are 16 residues in the CDR3. CDR3 amino acids: CASSQDWDRIPDTQYF. In nucleotides, the CDR3 is TGTGCCAGCAGCCAAGACTGGGACAGGATCCCAGATACGCAGTATTTT.

DNA of the CDR3: TGTGCCAGCTCTATGGGCATGGAAACTGGGGCTTTCTTT. This codes for CASSMGMETGAFF. The rearrangement joins TRBV7-8 to TRBJ1-1, with unresolved D. The CDR3 consists of 13 residues. The germline V gene has CDR1 SGHVS and CDR2 FQNEAQ. V was clipped by 8 bases and J by 11 bases, with 21 bases between them. The whole variable domain, remainder taken from reference TRBV7-8 and TRBJ1-1, is GAGVSQSPRYKVAKRGQDVALRCDPISGHVSLFWYQQALGQGPEFLTYFQNEAQLDKSGLPSDRFFAERPEGSVSTLKIQRTQQEDSAVYLCASSMGMETGAFFGQGTRLTVV.

There are a few counts of this clonotype. This chain links TRBV20-1 with TRBJ2-7, with TRBD2 matching over 8 bases. Germline-derived CDR1 and CDR2 are DFQATT and SNEGSKA (reference sequence). Trimming cost V 3 bases and J 1 base; bases outside gene matches: 5. This CDR3 has 14 residues. CDR3 amino acids: CSASGRLASYEQYF. The CDR3 DNA is TGCAGTGCTAGTGGAAGACTAGCGTCCTACGAGCAGTACTTC.